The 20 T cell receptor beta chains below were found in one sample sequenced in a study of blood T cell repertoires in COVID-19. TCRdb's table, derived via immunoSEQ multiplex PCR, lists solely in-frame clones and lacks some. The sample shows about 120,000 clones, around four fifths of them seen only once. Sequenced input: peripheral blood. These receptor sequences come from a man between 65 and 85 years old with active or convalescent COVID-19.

As DNA, the CDR3 is TGTGCCAGCAGCTCCGGGACAGGGGGCGTAGAGACCCAGTACTTC. The encoded protein is CASSSGTGGVETQYF. V usage is TRBV7-6 and J usage is TRBJ2-5, with 12 positions matching TRBD1. The CDR3 contains 15 residues. J lost 4 bases, V lost 4 bases, and 4 bases had no gene match. Germline CDR1 SGHVS, CDR2 FNYEAQ.

CDR3 bases: TGTGCCAGCAGACAGGGGTCCGCTAACTATGGCTACACCTTC. Translated, it gives CASRQGSANYGYTF. The rearrangement uses TRBV28 and TRBJ1-2, with 7 bases that match TRBD1. This CDR3 is built from 14 residues. In germline, CDR1 is MDHEN, CDR2 SYDVKM. V dropped 6 bases and J dropped 0; count of bases not matched to a gene: 4.

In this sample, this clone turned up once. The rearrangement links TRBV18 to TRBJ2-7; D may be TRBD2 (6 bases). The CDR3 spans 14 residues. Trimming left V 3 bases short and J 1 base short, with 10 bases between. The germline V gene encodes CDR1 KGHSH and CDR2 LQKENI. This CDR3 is CASSPIGGSYEQYF. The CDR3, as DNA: TGTGCCAGCTCACCGATCGGGGGTTCCTACGAGCAGTACTTC.

This CDR3 reads CASSPPWGGAGEQYF. The CDR3 nucleotides are TGTGCCAGCAGTCCCCCTTGGGGAGGAGCGGGAGAGCAGTACTTC. The chain is built from TRBV28 and TRBJ2-7; 7 nucleotides agree with TRBD2. The CDR3 consists of 15 residues. V trimming: 5 bases; J trimming: 7 bases; junction bases outside the gene matches: 14. Germline CDR1 MDHEN, CDR2 SYDVKM.

For the CDR3, the DNA is TGTGCCAGCAGTGATCGACAGGCTTGGATCGGGGAGCTGTTTTTT. Its translation: CASSDRQAWIGELFF. This chain links TRBV25-1 with TRBJ2-2; tentative D call: TRBD1 (6 bases). Trimming took off 3 bases at V and 7 bases at J, with 15 bases between the two ends. This CDR3 region has 15 residues. The germline gives CDR1 MGHDK, CDR2 SYGVNS.

CDR3 loop: CASSVGLAGGNEQFF. In nucleotides, the CDR3 is TGTGCCAGCAGCGTAGGCCTAGCCGGGGGCAATGAGCAGTTCTTC. The rearrangement uses TRBV9 and TRBJ2-1; D perhaps matches TRBD2 (6 bases). V was clipped by 0 bases and J by 6 bases, with 13 bases between them. The germline V gene has CDR1 SGDLS and CDR2 YYNGEE. The CDR3 loop spans 15 amino acids.

The CDR3 DNA sequence: TGCAGCGTTACGGGACAGCCGAAGGGAGATACGCAGTATTTT. Translated, it gives CSVTGQPKGDTQYF. J is TRBJ2-3 and V is TRBV29-1, with TRBD1 matching over 7 bases. Trimming removed 5 bases from V and 5 bases from J; junction bases left unmatched: 10. The CDR3 has 14 amino acids. Germline lookup yields CDR1 SQVTM and CDR2 ANQGSEA.

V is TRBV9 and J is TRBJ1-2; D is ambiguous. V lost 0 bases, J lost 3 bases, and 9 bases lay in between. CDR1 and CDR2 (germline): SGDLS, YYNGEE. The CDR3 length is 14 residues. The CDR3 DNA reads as TGTGCCAGCAGCGTAGCTACGCGGGACTATGGCTACACCTTC. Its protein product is CASSVATRDYGYTF.

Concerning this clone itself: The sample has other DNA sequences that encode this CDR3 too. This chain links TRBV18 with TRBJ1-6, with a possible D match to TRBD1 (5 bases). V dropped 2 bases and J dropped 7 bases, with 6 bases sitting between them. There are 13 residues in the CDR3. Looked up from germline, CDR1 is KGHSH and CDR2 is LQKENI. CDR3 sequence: CASSPAGNSPLHF. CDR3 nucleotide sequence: TGTGCCAGCTCACCAGCAGGGAATTCACCCCTCCACTTT.

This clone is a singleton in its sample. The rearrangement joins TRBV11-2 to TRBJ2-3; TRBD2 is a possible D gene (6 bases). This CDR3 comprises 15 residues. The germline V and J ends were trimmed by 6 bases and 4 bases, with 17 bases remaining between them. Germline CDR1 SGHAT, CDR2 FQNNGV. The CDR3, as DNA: TGTGCCAGCAGTCCCCGGGCGGGGTCCGCAGATACGCAGTATTTT. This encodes CASSPRAGSADTQYF.

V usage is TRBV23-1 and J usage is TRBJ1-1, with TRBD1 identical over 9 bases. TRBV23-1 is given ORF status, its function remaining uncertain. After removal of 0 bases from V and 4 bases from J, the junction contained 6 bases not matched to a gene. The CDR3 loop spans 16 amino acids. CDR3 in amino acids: CASSQSGDRVLTEAFF. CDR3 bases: TGCGCCAGCAGTCAATCGGGGGACAGGGTACTCACTGAAGCTTTCTTT.

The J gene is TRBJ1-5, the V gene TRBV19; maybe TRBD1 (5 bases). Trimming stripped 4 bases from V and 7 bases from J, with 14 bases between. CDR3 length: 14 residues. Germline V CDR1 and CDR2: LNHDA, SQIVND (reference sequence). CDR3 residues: CASSNRGEGQPQHF. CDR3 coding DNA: TGTGCCAGTAGTAATCGGGGGGAAGGACAGCCCCAGCATTTT.

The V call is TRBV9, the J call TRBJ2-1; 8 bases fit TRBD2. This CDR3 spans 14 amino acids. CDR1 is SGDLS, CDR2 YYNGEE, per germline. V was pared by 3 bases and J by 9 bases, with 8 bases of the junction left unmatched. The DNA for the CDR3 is TGTGCCAGCAGCGCCCAAACTAGCGGTAGTGAGCAGTTCTTC. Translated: CASSAQTSGSEQFF.

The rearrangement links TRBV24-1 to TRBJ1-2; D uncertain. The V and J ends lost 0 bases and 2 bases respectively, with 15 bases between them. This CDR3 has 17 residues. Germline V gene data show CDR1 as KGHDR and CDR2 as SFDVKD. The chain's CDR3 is CATSDLWAGRQNYGYTF. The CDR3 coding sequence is TGTGCCACCAGTGATTTGTGGGCGGGTCGGCAAAACTATGGCTACACCTTC.

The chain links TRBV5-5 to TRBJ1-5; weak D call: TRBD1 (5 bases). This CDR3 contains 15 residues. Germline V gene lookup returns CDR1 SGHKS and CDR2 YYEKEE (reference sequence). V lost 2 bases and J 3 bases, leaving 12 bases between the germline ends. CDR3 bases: TGTGCCAGCAGCTTACTCGACAGCTACAATCAGCCCCAGCATTTT. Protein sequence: CASSLLDSYNQPQHF.

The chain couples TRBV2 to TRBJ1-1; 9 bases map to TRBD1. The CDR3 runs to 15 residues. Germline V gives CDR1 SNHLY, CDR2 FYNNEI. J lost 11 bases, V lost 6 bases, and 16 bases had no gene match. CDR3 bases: TGTGCCAGCAGATCTGGCCGGGACAGGGTTTTTTACGCTTTCTTT. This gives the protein CASRSGRDRVFYAFF.

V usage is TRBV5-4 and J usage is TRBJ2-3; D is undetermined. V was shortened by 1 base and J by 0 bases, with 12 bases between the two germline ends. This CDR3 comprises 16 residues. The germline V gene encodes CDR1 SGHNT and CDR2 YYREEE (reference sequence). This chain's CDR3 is CASSLSTDWSTDTQYF. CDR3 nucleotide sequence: TGTGCCAGCAGCTTGTCTACAGATTGGAGCACAGATACGCAGTATTTT.

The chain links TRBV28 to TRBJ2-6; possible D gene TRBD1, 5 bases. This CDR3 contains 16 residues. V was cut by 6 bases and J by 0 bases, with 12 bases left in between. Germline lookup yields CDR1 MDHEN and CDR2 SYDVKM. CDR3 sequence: CASSQTQGSGANVLTF. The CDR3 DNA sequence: TGTGCCAGCAGCCAAACCCAGGGCTCTGGGGCCAACGTCCTGACTTTC.

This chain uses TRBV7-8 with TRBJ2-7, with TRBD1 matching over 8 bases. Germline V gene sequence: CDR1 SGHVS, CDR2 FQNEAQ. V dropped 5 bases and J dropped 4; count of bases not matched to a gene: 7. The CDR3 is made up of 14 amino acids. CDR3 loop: CASSVGQGRYEQYF. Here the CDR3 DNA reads TGTGCCAGCAGCGTAGGACAGGGCAGGTACGAGCAGTACTTC. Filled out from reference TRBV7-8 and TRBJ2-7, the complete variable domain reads GAGVSQSPRYKVAKRGQDVALRCDPISGHVSLFWYQQALGQGPEFLTYFQNEAQLDKSGLPSDRFFAERPEGSVSTLKIQRTQQEDSAVYLCASSVGQGRYEQYFGPGTRLTVT.

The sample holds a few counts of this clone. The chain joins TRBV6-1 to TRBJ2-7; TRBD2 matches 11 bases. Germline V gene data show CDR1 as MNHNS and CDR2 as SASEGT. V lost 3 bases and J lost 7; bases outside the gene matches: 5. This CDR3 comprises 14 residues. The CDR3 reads CASSETSGTGEQYF. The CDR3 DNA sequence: TGTGCCAGCAGTGAGACTAGCGGGACGGGAGAGCAGTACTTC.